The 20 T cell receptor beta chains given below trace back to one sample, sequenced in a study of T-cell memory formation after mild COVID-19. One entry per CDR3 protein, called by TCRdb with MiXCR from the 5' RACE reads. The sample carries some 600,000 distinct CDR3 sequences, roughly a sixth recorded once. Input material: PBMCs or a T cell subset sorted from them (not recorded which). The receptors shown here come from an adult woman who had mild COVID-19 (a few samples of this study predate the infection). Cell type and time point are not known.

J is TRBJ2-7 and V is TRBV10-3; D might be TRBD2 (6 bases). The CDR3 is made up of 13 amino acids. Trimming cost V 3 bases and J 4 bases, with 10 bases left between them. The germline V gene encodes CDR1 ENHRY and CDR2 SYGVKD. CDR3 nucleotide sequence: TGTGCCATCAGTGAAACGGGACTTTACGAGCAGTACTTC. This sequence encodes CAISETGLYEQYF.

V usage is TRBV30 and J usage is TRBJ2-7; no firm D call. Germline V CDR1 and CDR2: GTSNPN, SVGIG (reference sequence). Trimming took 2 bases from V and 4 from J, leaving 6 bases between them. This CDR3 has 11 amino acids. The CDR3 reads CAWSTSYEQYF. The CDR3 DNA is TGTGCCTGGAGTACGAGTTACGAGCAGTACTTC.

V usage is TRBV19 and J usage is TRBJ2-1; TRBD2 matches at 13 bases. This CDR3 comprises 19 residues. V dropped 1 base and J dropped 6; count of bases not matched to a gene: 12. Germline V gene lookup returns CDR1 LNHDA and CDR2 SQIVND (reference sequence). CDR3 loop: CASSIGSMKGLAGFNEQFF. For the CDR3, the DNA is TGTGCCAGTAGTATAGGGTCTATGAAGGGACTAGCGGGGTTCAATGAGCAGTTCTTC. Based on the CDR3 plus reference TRBV19 and TRBJ2-1, the full variable domain is DGGITQSPKYLFRKEGQNVTLSCEQNLNHDAMYWYRQDPGQGLRLIYYSQIVNDFQKGDIAEGYSVSREKKESFPLTVTSAQKNPTAFYLCASSIGSMKGLAGFNEQFFGPGTRLTVL.

This clonotype turned up a few times. The chain carries TRBV7-2 and TRBJ1-6; no reliable D call. The CDR3 loop spans 16 amino acids. Looked up from germline, CDR1 is SGHTA and CDR2 is FQGNSA. Trimming cost V 5 bases and J 3 bases, with 14 bases left between them. The DNA of the CDR3 is TGTGCCAGCAGCCCGGGAGGGAATTACTATAATTCACCCCTCCACTTT. Protein product: CASSPGGNYYNSPLHF. The full variable domain, its missing parts supplied by reference TRBV7-2 and TRBJ1-6, is GAGVSQSPSNKVTEKGKDVELRCDPISGHTALYWYRQSLGQGLEFLIYFQGNSAPDKSGLPSDRFSAERTGGSVSTLTIQRTQQEDSAVYLCASSPGGNYYNSPLHFGNGTRLTVT.

The chain's CDR3 is CASSPLRGGNQPQHF. The CDR3, as DNA: TGTGCCAGCAGTCCGCTGAGAGGAGGCAATCAGCCCCAGCATTTT. The V call is TRBV12-3 or TRBV12-4, the J call TRBJ1-5; D ambiguous. The CDR3 totals 15 residues. V lost 5 bases to trimming and J lost 2 bases, with 13 bases between them.

This rearrangement joins TRBV21-1 to TRBJ1-2; the D call TRBD1 from the table was never checked on the DNA. TRBV21-1 is a recognized pseudogene. The CDR3 loop spans 14 amino acids. CDR3: CASSPWDRAYGYTF. In DNA, the CDR3 is TGTGCCAGCAGCCCGTGGGACAGGGCGTATGGCTACACCTTC.

The rearrangement uses TRBV19 and TRBJ2-7, with 11 bases lining up with TRBD2. J lost 5 bases, V lost 2 bases, and 2 bases had no gene match. Per germline, CDR1 LNHDA and CDR2 SQIVND (reference sequence). This CDR3 has 14 residues. CDR3 sequence: CASSITSGRNEQYF. As DNA, the CDR3 is TGTGCCAGTAGTATAACTAGCGGGAGAAACGAGCAGTACTTC.

This clonotype was counted between two and nine times. The chain recombines TRBV20-1 with TRBJ2-3, with TRBD1 as a possible D gene (6 bases). Trimming shortened V by 6 bases and J by 6 bases, and 19 bases separated the two germline ends. The CDR3 runs to 14 residues. Germline lookup yields CDR1 DFQATT and CDR2 SNEGSKA (reference sequence). The CDR3 here is CSATRPGAPDTQYF. Here the CDR3 DNA reads TGCAGTGCCACCCGCCCAGGGGCGCCTGATACGCAGTATTTT.

The chain carries TRBV29-1 and TRBJ1-5, with no clear D. V lost 4 bases, J lost 2 bases, and 15 bases lay in between. Per the germline V gene, CDR1 is SQVTM and CDR2 is ANQGSEA. This CDR3 comprises 15 residues. The CDR3: CSVAEGFLGNQPQHF. For the CDR3, the DNA is TGCAGCGTTGCGGAAGGGTTCTTAGGCAATCAGCCCCAGCATTTT.

The genes are TRBV23-1 and TRBJ2-7, with D possibly being TRBD1 or TRBD2 (5 bases each). TRBV23-1 is identified as an open reading frame with a role that is uncertain. This CDR3 region has 14 residues. Trimming took off 2 bases at V and 7 bases at J, with 15 bases between the two ends. CDR3 residues: CASSQAPGTKEQYF. The DNA of the CDR3 is TGCGCCAGCAGTCAAGCCCCGGGGACGAAGGAGCAGTACTTC.

For the CDR3, the DNA is TGCAGCGTGACAGGGGCCCTCTCCTACGAGCAGTACTTC. Protein product: CSVTGALSYEQYF. V gene TRBV29-1 combines with J gene TRBJ2-7, with 8 nucleotides matching TRBD1. With 6 bases clipped from V and 0 bases from J, the junction kept 4 bases outside the gene matches. In germline, CDR1 is SQVTM, CDR2 ANQGSEA. The CDR3 has 13 amino acids.

CDR3 nucleotide sequence: TGTGCCAGCAGCCAAGGTCTTGGGGGGCGGAACACCGGGGAGCTGTTTTTT. It codes for CASSQGLGGRNTGELFF. V gene TRBV4-2 combines with J gene TRBJ2-2; D could derive from TRBD1 or TRBD2 (6 bases each). Trimming removed 1 base at V and 1 base at J, with 13 bases between. The CDR3 length is 17 residues. Germline assignment: CDR1 LGHNA and CDR2 YNFKEQ.

The rearrangement uses TRBV20-1 and TRBJ1-5; D is unclear. CDR1 and CDR2 (germline): DFQATT, SNEGSKA (reference sequence). The CDR3 loop spans 13 amino acids. The V end was cut by 6 bases, the J end by 4 bases, with 13 bases between. CDR3 residues: CSARRAVNQPQHF. CDR3 DNA: TGCAGTGCCAGGAGGGCGGTGAATCAGCCCCAGCATTTT.

This clonotype occurred a few times. Here the CDR3 DNA reads TGTGCCAGCAGTGTAATGGGAAGCGATGAGCAGTTCTTC. Residues: CASSVMGSDEQFF. The V call is TRBV12-3 or TRBV12-4, the J call TRBJ2-1; D ambiguous. This CDR3 has 13 residues. Deletions cut 5 bases from V and 8 bases from J, with 13 bases between.

In its sample, this clonotype was seen a few times. V gene TRBV24-1 combines with J gene TRBJ1-2; no definite D call. V was trimmed by 4 bases and J by 1 base, leaving 9 bases between them. The germline V gene encodes CDR1 KGHDR and CDR2 SFDVKD. The CDR3 has 14 residues. CDR3 nucleotides: TGTGCCACCAGTGAAACAGTTCTTAACTATGGCTACACCTTC. Amino acid sequence: CATSETVLNYGYTF.

The rearrangement links TRBV5-1 to TRBJ2-1; D is undetermined. V shed 4 bases and J shed 0 bases, with 14 bases lying between them. CDR1 and CDR2 from the germline V gene are SGHRS and YFSETQ. The length of the CDR3 is 16 residues. The CDR3 spells CASSETSTDSYNEQFF. In nucleotides, the CDR3 is TGCGCCAGCAGCGAAACAAGTACAGACTCCTACAATGAGCAGTTCTTC.

The rearrangement uses TRBV29-1 and TRBJ1-1, with D perhaps TRBD1 (5 bases). Germline-derived CDR1 and CDR2 are SQVTM and ANQGSEA. The V end lost 7 bases, the J end lost 3 bases, and 12 bases lay between the germline ends. The CDR3 spans 12 residues. The CDR3 loop reads CSAGIRDTEAFF. CDR3 DNA: TGCAGCGCAGGGATTAGGGACACTGAAGCTTTCTTT.

This clonotype was recorded many times. The rearrangement links TRBV3-1 to TRBJ1-6; D remains unclear. Germline CDR1 and CDR2: LGHDT and YNNKEL (reference sequence). The CDR3 totals 15 residues. Trimming left V 5 bases short and J 10 bases short, with 18 bases between. The CDR3 loop reads CASSDTPGGKSPLHF. In nucleotides, the CDR3 is TGTGCCAGCAGCGACACGCCGGGAGGGAAATCACCCCTCCACTTT. Looking up the rest from reference TRBV3-1 and TRBJ1-6 gives the full variable domain: DTAVSQTPKYLVTQMGNDKSIKCEQNLGHDTMYWYKQDSKKFLKIMFSYNNKELIINETVPNRFSPKSPDKAHLNLHINSLELGDSAVYFCASSDTPGGKSPLHFGNGTRLTVT.

The chain recombines TRBV15 with TRBJ2-5; D is ambiguous. Germline CDR1 and CDR2: LNHNV and YYDKDF (reference sequence). Deletions cut 6 bases from V and 5 bases from J, with 7 bases between. The CDR3 covers 11 residues. CDR3 amino acids: CATREAETQYF. The DNA of the CDR3 is TGTGCCACCAGGGAAGCGGAGACCCAGTACTTC. Complete variable domain (other parts from reference TRBV15 and TRBJ2-5): DAMVIQNPRYQVTQFGKPVTLSCSQTLNHNVMYWYQQKSSQAPKLLFHYYDKDFNNEADTPDNFQSRRPNTSFCFLDIRSPGLGDTAMYLCATREAETQYFGPGTRLLVL.

This sequence joins TRBV12-3 or TRBV12-4 and TRBJ1-1; 8 bases line up with TRBD1. The CDR3 extends over 11 amino acids. V gave up 11 bases and J gave up 4 bases; unmatched junction bases: 3. CDR3 in amino acids: CAVDRGTEAFF. Here the CDR3 DNA reads TGTGCCGTAGACAGGGGCACTGAAGCTTTCTTT.